The clone carrying this T cell receptor beta chain was seen a handful of times. Its target is not known. Amplified TCR beta CDR3 regions derived from RNA transcripts. Researchers ran a first-round RT-PCR on the TCR CDR3 using the HTBI primer set. TCRdb ran MiXCR on the multiplex PCR reads and lists one entry per CDR3 protein. The data show roughly 840,000 distinct CDR3 sequences, over 35% seen once. The sample belongs to a study of T cells in Graves' hyperthyroidism and ophthalmopathy. Broader study findings: Ophthalmopathy got predicted by the model a median about 6.5 months before its onset.

PBMCs were sourced from around 10 ml fresh peripheral blood. This TCR was recovered from a man aged 18 to 35 with Graves' hyperthyroidism. Input material: blood.

Written as DNA, the CDR3 is TGCGCCAGCAGTGATCTTACTAGAGTTTACCAAGAGACCCAGTACTTC. Amino acid sequence: CASSDLTRVYQETQYF. The chain links TRBV10-2 to TRBJ2-5; a possible D gene is TRBD2 (5 bases). V lost 3 bases, J lost 0 bases, and 14 bases lay in between. Germline lookup yields CDR1 WSHSY and CDR2 SAAADI. This CDR3 has 16 amino acids.